These 20 T cell receptor beta chains were sequenced from one sample in a study of blood T cell repertoires in COVID-19. The data were produced by immunoSEQ multiplex PCR, yet TCRdb's version contains in-frame clones alone and is incomplete. Among 98,000 or so clones listed, roughly 82% were seen once. Sequencing was carried out using peripheral blood. The receptors were sampled from a man aged 60 to 69 with acute or convalescent COVID-19.

The J gene is TRBJ2-5, the V gene TRBV9; a weak D match, TRBD2 (7 bases). V was shortened by 3 bases and J by 5 bases, with 23 bases between the two germline ends. CDR1 and CDR2 from the germline V gene are SGDLS and YYNGEE. The CDR3 consists of 17 residues. DNA of the CDR3: TGTGCCAGCAGCGGGCCCGTTCGTGGGGGGGCACGGGAGACCCAGTACTTC. It translates to CASSGPVRGGARETQYF.

The chain combines TRBV20-1 with TRBJ2-7, with no clear D. Trimming stripped 1 base from V and 6 bases from J, with 4 bases between. The CDR3 is 10 amino acids. Germline assignment: CDR1 DFQATT and CDR2 SNEGSKA (reference sequence). This chain's CDR3 is CSARVGEQYF. The CDR3 DNA follows: TGCAGTGCTAGAGTCGGCGAGCAGTACTTC.

The V gene is TRBV28, the J gene TRBJ1-1; 9 bases are a match to TRBD1. The CDR3 extends over 14 amino acids. Losses at the gene ends were 6 bases for V and 1 base for J; bases not matched to a gene: 3. Germline V gene sequence: CDR1 MDHEN, CDR2 SYDVKM. CDR3 sequence reads: CASRSGQGNTEAFF. The CDR3, as DNA: TGTGCCAGCAGGTCGGGACAGGGGAACACTGAAGCTTTCTTT.

The chain combines TRBV25-1 with TRBJ1-5, with a tentative D call TRBD1 (6 bases). Trimming pared 1 base from V and 5 bases from J, leaving 12 bases between. Per the germline V gene, CDR1 is MGHDK and CDR2 is SYGVNS. CDR3 length equals 15 residues. CDR3 coding DNA: TGTGCCAGCAGTGAATCGGGACACCCCTATCAGCCCCAGCATTTT. Translated, it gives CASSESGHPYQPQHF.

The V call is TRBV5-4, the J call TRBJ1-4, with 11 bases identical to TRBD1. The CDR3 totals 15 residues. Germline V gene data show CDR1 as SGHNT and CDR2 as YYREEE (reference sequence). J was trimmed by 2 bases and V by 6 bases; bases with no gene match: 3. In nucleotides, the CDR3 is TGTGCCAGCAAGGGACAGGGGGACACTAATGAAAAACTGTTTTTT. Translating gives CASKGQGDTNEKLFF.

This clone was detected only once. The chain uses TRBV7-3 and TRBJ1-3; no clear D. V was trimmed by 0 bases and J by 0 bases, leaving 3 bases between them. Germline V lookup: CDR1 SGHTA, CDR2 FQGTGA. The CDR3 runs to 14 residues. This CDR3 is CASSLTSSGNTIYF. CDR3 DNA: TGTGCCAGCAGCTTAACCAGCTCTGGAAACACCATATATTTT. The complete variable domain, with remaining parts taken from reference TRBV7-3 and TRBJ1-3, reads GAGVSQTPSNKVTEKGKYVELRCDPISGHTALYWYRQSLGQGPEFLIYFQGTGAADDSGLPNDRFFAVRPEGSVSTLKIQRTERGDSAVYLCASSLTSSGNTIYFGEGSWLTVV.

The chain links TRBV5-5 to TRBJ1-2, with 7 bases aligning to TRBD1. V lost 0 bases to trimming and J lost 5 bases; unmatched junction nucleotides: 10. The CDR3 consists of 16 residues. Germline V gives CDR1 SGHKS, CDR2 YYEKEE (reference sequence). The CDR3 protein is CASSLEGTAMWYGYTF. CDR3 sequence (DNA): TGTGCCAGCAGCTTGGAGGGGACAGCCATGTGGTATGGCTACACCTTC. The full variable domain, completed using reference TRBV5-5 and TRBJ1-2, is DAGVTQSPTHLIKTRGQQVTLRCSPISGHKSVSWYQQVLGQGPQFIFQYYEKEERGRGNFPDRFSARQFPNYSSELNVNALLLGDSALYLCASSLEGTAMWYGYTFGSGTRLTVV.

The rearrangement links TRBV4-1 to TRBJ2-7; TRBD1 aligns across 8 bases. With V trimmed by 3 bases and J by 0 bases, 7 bases remained unmatched. The CDR3 loop spans 16 amino acids. Germline CDR1 reads MGHRA; CDR2 reads YSYEKL. The CDR3 is CASSQGTGRYSYEQYF. The CDR3 DNA sequence: TGCGCCAGCAGCCAGGGGACAGGCCGATACTCCTACGAGCAGTACTTC.

V is TRBV19 and J is TRBJ1-5; 8 bases agree with TRBD1. The V gene end was trimmed by 3 bases and the J gene end by 3 bases; junction bases not matched to a gene: 4. The CDR3 consists of 15 residues. CDR1 is LNHDA, CDR2 SQIVND, per germline (reference sequence). The CDR3 nucleotides are TGTGCCAGTAGTATCGACAGGGGATTCAATCAGCCCCAGCATTTT. As protein: CASSIDRGFNQPQHF.

V usage is TRBV21-1 and J usage is TRBJ2-5; no check of the table's D call, TRBD1, against the DNA was made. TRBV21-1 represents a pseudogene. The CDR3 spans 16 residues. Here the CDR3 reads CASSMDRSENQETQYF. The DNA for the CDR3 is TGTGCCAGCAGCATGGACAGGTCAGAAAATCAAGAGACCCAGTACTTC.

The chain is built from TRBV19 and TRBJ1-1; TRBD1 matches at 7 bases. The J segment lost 5 bases and the V segment lost 9 bases, leaving 12 bases of the junction unmatched. The CDR3 totals 14 residues. Germline CDR1 reads LNHDA; CDR2 reads SQIVND (reference sequence). CDR3 nucleotides: TGTGCCAGCCCGGTAGGGGGCGCGGCTACTGAAGCTTTCTTT. Its protein is CASPVGGAATEAFF.

In its sample, this clone was seen once. V usage is TRBV19 and J usage is TRBJ1-2, with D uncertain. CDR3 size: 14 residues. The V end lost 4 bases, the J end lost 2 bases, and 11 bases lay between the germline ends. In germline, CDR1 is LNHDA, CDR2 SQIVND (reference sequence). The CDR3: CASSTRLENYGYTF. The CDR3 DNA reads as TGTGCCAGTAGTACCCGTTTAGAGAACTATGGCTACACCTTC.

J is TRBJ1-2 and V is TRBV4-3; D ambiguous. Germline CDR1 LGHNA, CDR2 YSLEER. V dropped 1 base and J dropped 7 bases, with 19 bases sitting between them. The length of the CDR3 is 16 residues. The CDR3 region is CASSQGHLGYSGGYTF. For the CDR3, the DNA is TGCGCCAGCAGCCAAGGACACCTGGGCTATAGTGGTGGCTACACCTTC.

The J gene is TRBJ2-1, the V gene TRBV2; D remains unclear. This CDR3 has 13 residues. Germline assignment: CDR1 SNHLY and CDR2 FYNNEI. V was cut by 1 base and J by 5 bases, with 6 bases left in between. In DNA, the CDR3 is TGTGCCAGCAGTGAAGATAGAAACAATGAGCAGTTCTTC. It specifies CASSEDRNNEQFF.

This chain connects TRBV5-1 to TRBJ2-2, with TRBD2 identical over 8 bases. CDR3 length equals 15 residues. Germline loops: CDR1 SGHRS, CDR2 YFSETQ. The trim removed 0 bases at V and 5 bases at J, leaving 3 bases unmatched. The DNA for the CDR3 is TGCGCCAGCAGCTTGGTGTCTAGCGGGACCGGGGAGCTGTTTTTT. It encodes CASSLVSSGTGELFF.

This clone occurred once. This chain uses TRBV28 with TRBJ1-1; D is perhaps TRBD1 (5 bases). This CDR3 is 13 amino acids long. Trimming removed 5 bases at V and 2 bases at J, with 9 bases between. CDR1 and CDR2 (germline): MDHEN, SYDVKM. The chain's CDR3 is CASSQGVNTEAFF. The CDR3 nucleotides are TGTGCCAGCAGTCAAGGGGTTAACACTGAAGCTTTCTTT.

The chain carries TRBV7-3 and TRBJ2-1, with 7 bases aligning to TRBD2. Trimming removed 5 bases from V and 3 bases from J; junction bases left unmatched: 7. The germline CDR1 and CDR2 sequences are SGHTA and FQGTGA. The length of the CDR3 is 15 residues. The CDR3 region has the DNA TGTGCCAGCAGCCCCCGGGGCGGGAGCTACAATGAGCAGTTCTTC. It translates to CASSPRGGSYNEQFF.

This rearrangement joins TRBV27 to TRBJ1-2; the D is unclear. The V and J ends lost 6 bases and 3 bases respectively, with 14 bases between them. This CDR3 has 14 amino acids. Germline V gene sequence: CDR1 MNHEY, CDR2 SMNVEV (reference sequence). DNA of the CDR3: TGTGCCAGCAGGGGTCCAAGCGGGTACTATGGCTACACCTTC. Protein product: CASRGPSGYYGYTF.

The chain has TRBV5-6 and TRBJ2-7; 8 nucleotides line up with TRBD2. This CDR3 has 15 amino acids. Looked up from germline, CDR1 is SGHDT and CDR2 is YYEEEE. The junction had 8 bases not matched to a gene; V was cut back by 4 bases and J by 2 bases. CDR3 in DNA: TGTGCCAGCAGCCCGGAGGGACTAGGGCCCTACGAGCAGTACTTC. It translates to CASSPEGLGPYEQYF.

The chain joins TRBV18 to TRBJ2-3, with D unclear. Deletions cut 1 base from V and 2 bases from J, with 13 bases between. CDR3 size: 16 residues. The V gene's germline CDR1 is KGHSH and CDR2 LQKENI. The CDR3 loop is CASSPRDISNTDTQYF. As DNA, the CDR3 is TGTGCCAGCTCACCACGAGACATAAGCAACACAGATACGCAGTATTTT. Combining the CDR3 with reference TRBV18 and TRBJ2-3 gives the whole variable domain NAGVMQNPRHLVRRRGQEARLRCSPMKGHSHVYWYRQLPEEGLKFMVYLQKENIIDESGMPKERFSAEFPKEGPSILRIQQVVRGDSAAYFCASSPRDISNTDTQYFGPGTRLTVL.